These 17 T cell receptor beta chains came from one sample sequenced in a study of response to subunit inactivated influenza vaccine. TCRdb re-called the RT-PCR reads through MiXCR, storing one row per CDR3 protein. Seen here are roughly 620,000 distinct CDR3 sequences, 11% observed once, and the top ten hold approximately 11%. The same specimen was also included in a second study, on T cells expressing NK-cell markers. That source notes: The authors made TCR beta cDNA libraries by 5'RACE template switching. This switching added a universal primer site and UMIs.

This specimen consisted of PBMCs from blood, obtained on the day of vaccination. These receptors all stem from a man aged 50 to 60 who received an inactivated influenza vaccine.

The chain joins TRBV2 to TRBJ1-5, with 7 bases that match TRBD1. V dropped 2 bases and J dropped 5; count of bases not matched to a gene: 6. CDR1 is SNHLY and CDR2 is FYNNEI in the germline V gene. The CDR3 is made up of 15 amino acids. CDR3 nucleotides: TGTGCCAGCAGTGAAACGTCAGGGGGATATCAGCCCCAGCATTTT. It is translated as CASSETSGGYQPQHF.

The gene calls are TRBV29-1 and TRBJ2-1; D gene unclear. Trimming stripped 0 bases from V and 2 bases from J, with 11 bases between. From germline, CDR1 is SQVTM and CDR2 ANQGSEA. The CDR3 is made up of 15 amino acids. The CDR3 region is CSVEDWMSTYNEQFF. The CDR3, as DNA: TGCAGCGTTGAAGACTGGATGTCCACCTACAATGAGCAGTTCTTC.

V is TRBV29-1 and J is TRBJ1-1, with D perhaps TRBD1 (5 bases). This CDR3 is built from 13 residues. The ends were cut back, 4 bases at V and 5 bases at J, with 14 bases in the middle. The germline V gene has CDR1 SQVTM and CDR2 ANQGSEA. Here the CDR3 reads CSVVGFGGTEAFF. CDR3 DNA: TGCAGCGTTGTGGGCTTCGGGGGAACTGAAGCTTTCTTT.

There are a few counts of this clonotype. The rearrangement uses TRBV7-2 and TRBJ2-7, with a possible D match to TRBD2 (6 bases). The CDR3 is made up of 14 amino acids. V was trimmed by 1 base and J by 5 bases, leaving 12 bases between them. The germline gives CDR1 SGHTA, CDR2 FQGNSA. CDR3 residues: CASSLEFGGDEQYF. The DNA for the CDR3 is TGTGCCAGCAGCTTAGAGTTTGGAGGGGACGAGCAGTACTTC.

V is TRBV7-9 and J is TRBJ2-3; D gene uncertain. The V gene lost 5 bases and the J gene lost 2 bases, with 11 bases spanning the gap. CDR1 is SEHNR, CDR2 FQNEAQ, per germline (reference sequence). The CDR3 sequence is 14 residues long. In DNA, the CDR3 is TGTGCCAGCAGCCGCCGACTGTTCACAGATACGCAGTATTTT. Translated: CASSRRLFTDTQYF.

A few counts support this clonotype. The chain links TRBV12-3 or TRBV12-4 to TRBJ1-1, with 8 nucleotides matching TRBD1. The CDR3 runs 13 residues. Trimming took 3 bases from V and 6 from J; bases not matched to a gene: 3. This CDR3 reads CASSFTGGPEAFF. In DNA, the CDR3 is TGTGCCAGCAGTTTCACAGGGGGACCTGAAGCTTTCTTT.

The sample holds many counts of this clonotype. The genes are TRBV27 and TRBJ2-5; D not certain. The germline V and J ends were trimmed by 2 bases and 7 bases, with 14 bases remaining between them. The germline gives CDR1 MNHEY, CDR2 SMNVEV (reference sequence). This CDR3 has 14 amino acids. Here the CDR3 DNA reads TGTGCCAGCAGTTTAACTTTGGGTCTGACGACCCAGTACTTC. Translated, it gives CASSLTLGLTTQYF.

V gene TRBV12-3 or TRBV12-4 combines with J gene TRBJ2-1; 11 bases align to TRBD1. J lost 9 bases, V lost 6 bases, and 10 bases had no gene match. The CDR3 extends over 15 amino acids. This CDR3 reads CASSPLDRGLGEQFF. The CDR3 coding sequence is TGTGCCAGCAGCCCACTGGACAGGGGGCTGGGTGAGCAGTTCTTC.

This clonotype has just a few counts. The V and J genes are TRBV18 and TRBJ2-3; tentatively, D is TRBD1 (6 bases). CDR3 size: 15 residues. Germline CDR1 KGHSH, CDR2 LQKENI. V was trimmed by 2 bases and J by 2 bases, leaving 11 bases between them. Here the CDR3 reads CASSPGQLYTDTQYF. The CDR3 region has the DNA TGTGCCAGCTCACCAGGACAGCTTTACACAGATACGCAGTATTTT. Looking up the rest from reference TRBV18 and TRBJ2-3 gives the full variable domain: NAGVMQNPRHLVRRRGQEARLRCSPMKGHSHVYWYRQLPEEGLKFMVYLQKENIIDESGMPKERFSAEFPKEGPSILRIQQVVRGDSAAYFCASSPGQLYTDTQYFGPGTRLTVL.

CDR3 coding DNA: TGTGCCAGCAGCGTCCGGGTCGGCGGTATGAACACTGAAGCTTTCTTT. Translating gives CASSVRVGGMNTEAFF. The chain uses TRBV2 and TRBJ1-1; the D is unclear. The V gene's germline CDR1 is SNHLY and CDR2 FYNNEI. Trimming removed 6 bases at V and 0 bases at J, with 17 bases between. There are 16 residues in the CDR3.

This clonotype was counted at least ten times. The chain couples TRBV20-1 to TRBJ2-7; the match to TRBD2 covers 9 bases. CDR3 length: 14 residues. The J segment lost 4 bases and the V segment lost 5 bases, leaving 9 bases of the junction unmatched. The germline CDR1 and CDR2 sequences are DFQATT and SNEGSKA (reference sequence). CDR3 sequence reads: CSASPLAGRYEQYF. The CDR3, as DNA: TGCAGTGCTTCCCCGCTAGCGGGAAGGTACGAGCAGTACTTC.

The V and J genes are TRBV20-1 and TRBJ1-1, with TRBD1 as a possible D gene (6 bases). Germline assignment: CDR1 DFQATT and CDR2 SNEGSKA (reference sequence). Between the trimmed V and J ends, which lost 0 bases and 4 bases, there was a span of 12 bases. The CDR3 covers 14 residues. The CDR3 loop is CSARDLQGTTEAFF. The CDR3 bases are TGCAGTGCTAGAGACCTACAGGGAACCACTGAAGCTTTCTTT.

V gene TRBV3-1 combines with J gene TRBJ1-1; D not certain. V was shortened by 1 base and J by 6 bases, with 18 bases between the two germline ends. The CDR3 contains 16 residues. The germline CDR1 and CDR2 sequences are LGHDT and YNNKEL (reference sequence). The CDR3, as DNA: TGTGCCAGCAGCCAAGTTGGCAGATCTAGGCGTGCTGAAGCTTTCTTT. As protein: CASSQVGRSRRAEAFF.

This clonotype was picked up a small number of times. V usage is TRBV20-1 and J usage is TRBJ1-2; TRBD1 agrees at 9 bases. This CDR3 region has 16 residues. The junction had 6 bases not matched to a gene; V was cut back by 1 base and J by 0 bases. Germline V CDR1 and CDR2: DFQATT, SNEGSKA (reference sequence). For the CDR3, the DNA is TGCAGTGCTAGAGGCCGGGACAGGGCCACTAACTATGGCTACACCTTC. It is translated as CSARGRDRATNYGYTF.

This chain's CDR3 is CASSTGTGVWEKLFF. CDR3 sequence (DNA): TGCGCCAGCAGCACCGGGACAGGGGTGTGGGAAAAACTGTTTTTT. The chain is built from TRBV5-1 and TRBJ1-4, with 10 bases identical to TRBD1. The CDR3 is 15 residues long. Germline values: CDR1 SGHRS, CDR2 YFSETQ. J lost 8 bases, V lost 4 bases, and 8 bases had no gene match.

This clonotype was counted ten times or more. The chain joins TRBV19 to TRBJ2-5; the match to TRBD1 covers 7 bases. The CDR3 has 13 amino acids. V shed 5 bases and J 2 bases; nucleotides not matched to a gene: 2. The V gene's germline CDR1 is LNHDA and CDR2 SQIVND (reference sequence). Here the CDR3 DNA reads TGTGCCAGTAGTCGACAGGGACAAGAGACCCAGTACTTC. As protein: CASSRQGQETQYF.

This clonotype showed up just a few times. The V call is TRBV5-1, the J call TRBJ2-7; D is perhaps TRBD1 (6 bases). The V gene lost 1 base and the J gene lost 6 bases, with 11 bases spanning the gap. CDR3 length: 13 residues. Germline V gene data show CDR1 as SGHRS and CDR2 as YFSETQ. CDR3 residues: CASSLPTGSEQYF. The CDR3 nucleotides read TGCGCCAGCAGCTTGCCCACAGGGAGCGAGCAGTACTTC.